One sample yielded the 6 T cell receptor beta chains listed below, sequenced in a study of blood T cell repertoires in COVID-19. Only in-frame clones appear in the TCRdb table, and some are missing; sequencing was by immunoSEQ multiplex PCR. In the table there are about 220,000 clones, around 90% of which are singletons. Sequencing used PBMCs or T cells enriched from blood (not recorded which). The receptors stem from a woman in her 30s with acute COVID-19.

V is TRBV27 and J is TRBJ1-2; 8 bases line up with TRBD1. Losses at the gene ends were 5 bases for V and 3 bases for J; bases not matched to a gene: 11. The CDR3 totals 16 residues. The germline CDR1 and CDR2 sequences are MNHEY and SMNVEV (reference sequence). CDR3 nucleotide sequence: TGTGCCAGCAGTGACACATACAGGGGGGTTTACTATGGCTACACCTTC. It yields the protein CASSDTYRGVYYGYTF.

V and J are TRBV5-5 and TRBJ2-7; possibly TRBD2 for D (5 bases). CDR1 and CDR2 (germline): SGHKS, YYEKEE (reference sequence). V dropped 3 bases and J dropped 4 bases, with 23 bases sitting between them. The CDR3 extends over 17 amino acids. The CDR3 nucleotides are TGTGCCAGCAGCTCCTCCATGGACTCCCGAGACTGGTACGAGCAGTACTTC. Residues: CASSSSMDSRDWYEQYF.

The rearrangement uses TRBV5-8 and TRBJ1-6; 7 bases are shared with TRBD1. The germline V gene has CDR1 SGHTS and CDR2 YDEGEE. The CDR3 is 15 residues long. The V and J ends lost 0 bases and 8 bases, in that order; junction bases with no gene match: 5. CDR3 nucleotides: TGTGCCAGCAGCTTGGGGGACAGTCTCTATTCACCCCTCCACTTT. Translation: CASSLGDSLYSPLHF.

The rearrangement links TRBV19 to TRBJ2-1; tentatively, D is TRBD1 (5 bases). V lost 6 bases and J lost 8, with 8 bases in between. The CDR3 loop spans 11 amino acids. Germline lookup yields CDR1 LNHDA and CDR2 SQIVND (reference sequence). In nucleotides, the CDR3 is TGTGCCAGTAGCACAGGCTATGAGCAGTTCTTC. Translation gives CASSTGYEQFF.

This chain links TRBV11-2 with TRBJ1-2, with a possible D match to TRBD1 (5 bases). Germline assignment: CDR1 SGHAT and CDR2 FQNNGV. The ends were cut back, 3 bases at V and 3 bases at J, with 8 bases in the middle. The CDR3 covers 13 residues. The CDR3 DNA reads TGTGCCAGCAGCTTGGGGCCATACTATGGCTACACCTTC. Translation: CASSLGPYYGYTF.

The V gene is TRBV10-3, the J gene TRBJ1-5; 7 bases align to TRBD1. Unmatched junction bases numbered 7, after V lost 7 bases and J lost 4 bases. Per the germline V gene, CDR1 is ENHRY and CDR2 is SYGVKD. This CDR3 comprises 14 residues. DNA of the CDR3: TGTGCCATCACACAGGGGCTCGGAAATCAGCCCCAGCATTTT. Its translation: CAITQGLGNQPQHF.